The 32 T cell receptor beta chains below were found in one sample sequenced in a study of shared clonotypes between healthy human individuals. Generated by immunoSEQ multiplex PCR, the TCRdb table keeps only in-frame clones and is missing some. Of some 350,000 clones listed, around two thirds were seen once; the top ten hold 9% to 12%. Sequenced input: memory CD4+ T cells sorted from blood. As for subset: CD45RA-negative fraction. The receptor set was obtained from a man aged 25-40 years in good health.

V and J are TRBV5-4 and TRBJ1-2; D is uncertain. The CDR3 runs 15 residues. Per germline, CDR1 SGHNT and CDR2 YYREEE (reference sequence). V gave up 0 bases and J gave up 4 bases, with 13 bases separating them. The DNA of the CDR3 is TGTGCCAGCAGCTTGGGGGATGGACCAGGCTATGGCTACACCTTC. It encodes CASSLGDGPGYGYTF.

A few counts support this clone. The chain links TRBV2 to TRBJ1-5; the D gene is possibly TRBD1 (6 bases). V was trimmed by 5 bases and J by 4 bases, leaving 15 bases between them. The CDR3 loop spans 15 amino acids. CDR1 SNHLY and CDR2 FYNNEI come from the germline V gene. CDR3 region: CASSPTGPPNQPQHF. The DNA for the CDR3 is TGTGCCAGCAGTCCAACAGGGCCCCCGAATCAGCCCCAGCATTTT.

V and J are TRBV18 and TRBJ1-3, with 8 bases identical to TRBD1. Germline V gives CDR1 KGHSH, CDR2 LQKENI. This CDR3 has 15 residues. With V trimmed by 3 bases and J by 4 bases, 5 bases remained unmatched. CDR3 residues: CASSPDRVPGNTIYF. The DNA of the CDR3 is TGTGCCAGCTCACCGGACAGGGTACCCGGAAACACCATATATTTT.

The table lists this clone with a count of one. The chain couples TRBV10-3 to TRBJ1-2; 9 bases agree with TRBD1. The V and J ends lost 7 bases and 5 bases, in that order; junction bases with no gene match: 5. The CDR3 loop spans 13 amino acids. The V gene's germline CDR1 is ENHRY and CDR2 SYGVKD. CDR3 in amino acids: CAITGDRAYGYTF. The DNA of the CDR3 is TGTGCCATCACCGGGGACAGGGCGTATGGCTACACCTTC.

This rearrangement joins TRBV2 to TRBJ1-2; D gene ambiguous. Germline V CDR1 and CDR2: SNHLY, FYNNEI. The V gene lost 6 bases and the J gene lost 2 bases, with 13 bases spanning the gap. The CDR3 is 14 amino acids. CDR3 DNA: TGTGCCAGCAGGGGAACTGTCACCAACTATGGCTACACCTTC. Translating gives CASRGTVTNYGYTF.

The chain employs TRBV19 and TRBJ2-3, with 8 positions matching TRBD1. The ends lost 5 bases at V and 9 bases at J; junction bases unmatched: 7. This CDR3 spans 13 amino acids. In germline, CDR1 is LNHDA, CDR2 SQIVND (reference sequence). CDR3 in DNA: TGTGCCAGTAGTTTCCAGGGGGCTAGGACGCAGTATTTT. Translated, it gives CASSFQGARTQYF.

The chain carries TRBV11-2 and TRBJ2-7; 8 positions match TRBD1. The CDR3 extends over 16 amino acids. The V segment lost 3 bases and the J segment 5 bases; nucleotides outside the gene matches: 12. Germline V lookup: CDR1 SGHAT, CDR2 FQNNGV. In nucleotides, the CDR3 is TGTGCCAGCAGCTTGAGGGAGACAGGGGAAAAAGACGAGCAGTACTTC. This encodes CASSLRETGEKDEQYF.

The rearrangement joins TRBV4-2 to TRBJ2-1, with 13 bases lining up with TRBD2. V was pared by 4 bases and J by 7 bases, with 7 bases of the junction left unmatched. The CDR3 extends over 16 amino acids. Germline V CDR1 and CDR2: LGHNA, YNFKEQ. This CDR3 is CASSPTPGLAGNEQFF. CDR3 in DNA: TGTGCCAGCAGCCCCACTCCGGGACTAGCGGGAAATGAGCAGTTCTTC.

In nucleotides, the CDR3 is TGTGCCAGCAGCGGGAGGGCTATAGCGGAAAGATCTGGGGCCAACGTCCTGACTTTC. Its translation: CASSGRAIAERSGANVLTF. J is TRBJ2-6 and V is TRBV9; TRBD2 is a possible D gene (6 bases). The CDR3 runs 19 residues. Trimming stripped 3 bases from V and 1 base from J, with 20 bases between. Germline CDR1 SGDLS, CDR2 YYNGEE.

The chain combines TRBV28 with TRBJ2-7; 7 nucleotides align to TRBD2. The CDR3 is made up of 12 amino acids. Germline loops: CDR1 MDHEN, CDR2 SYDVKM. The V segment lost 1 base and the J segment 6 bases; nucleotides outside the gene matches: 0. CDR3 loop: CASSLLAGEQYF. Written as DNA, the CDR3 is TGTGCCAGCAGTTTATTAGCGGGCGAGCAGTACTTC. Full variable domain (missing parts from reference TRBV28 and TRBJ2-7): DVKVTQSSRYLVKRTGEKVFLECVQDMDHENMFWYRQDPGLGLRLIYFSYDVKMKEKGDIPEGYSVSREKKERFSLILESASTNQTSMYLCASSLLAGEQYFGPGTRLTVT.

V usage is TRBV28 and J usage is TRBJ1-2; TRBD1 might be the D (6 bases). This CDR3 has 13 amino acids. Between the trimmed V and J ends, which lost 7 bases and 5 bases, there was a span of 14 bases. In germline, CDR1 is MDHEN, CDR2 SYDVKM. CDR3 bases: TGTGCCAGCAAGGACAGCTACACATATGGCTACACCTTC. It is translated as CASKDSYTYGYTF.

The V and J genes are TRBV5-4 and TRBJ2-5; D may correspond to TRBD1 or TRBD2 (6 bases each). V gave up 5 bases and J gave up 2 bases, with 19 bases separating them. Germline-derived CDR1 and CDR2 are SGHNT and YYREEE (reference sequence). The CDR3 is made up of 16 amino acids. For the CDR3, the DNA is TGTGCCAGCAGGAAAGGGGGGATAGGGCAGCAAGAGACCCAGTACTTC. This sequence encodes CASRKGGIGQQETQYF.

The chain has TRBV19 and TRBJ1-1; 7 bases agree with TRBD1. The CDR3 length is 12 residues. Germline-derived CDR1 and CDR2 are LNHDA and SQIVND (reference sequence). Unmatched junction bases numbered 4, after V lost 7 bases and J lost 5 bases. The CDR3 is CASTPGQTEAFF. CDR3 sequence (DNA): TGTGCCAGTACCCCGGGACAGACTGAAGCTTTCTTT.

The rearrangement joins TRBV29-1 to TRBJ2-3; D may be TRBD2 (7 bases). The V and J ends lost 7 bases and 0 bases respectively, with 11 bases between them. There are 13 residues in the CDR3. CDR1 and CDR2 from the germline V gene are SQVTM and ANQGSEA. The CDR3 region is CSGGGLSTDTQYF. CDR3 sequence (DNA): TGCAGCGGCGGGGGCCTAAGCACAGATACGCAGTATTTT.

The chain is built from TRBV28 and TRBJ2-7; maybe TRBD1 (6 bases). V lost 2 bases, J lost 3 bases, and 11 bases lay in between. The CDR3 runs 14 residues. Per the germline V gene, CDR1 is MDHEN and CDR2 is SYDVKM. This CDR3 reads CASSLPQGNYEQYF. In DNA form, the CDR3 reads TGTGCCAGCAGTTTACCCCAGGGGAACTACGAGCAGTACTTC.

The rearrangement joins TRBV7-6 to TRBJ2-2, with D possibly matching TRBD1 (5 bases). The CDR3 sequence is 14 residues long. Germline CDR1 SGHVS, CDR2 FNYEAQ. Trimming pared 5 bases from V and 14 bases from J, leaving 21 bases between. CDR3 in amino acids: CASSLLVRQGFLFF. CDR3 nucleotides: TGTGCCAGCAGCCTCCTCGTACGGCAGGGTTTTCTGTTTTTT. The full variable domain, rest sourced from reference TRBV7-6 and TRBJ2-2, is GAGVSQSPRYKVTKRGQDVALRCDPISGHVSLYWYRQALGQGPEFLTYFNYEAQQDKSGLPNDRFSAERPEGSISTLTIQRTEQRDSAMYRCASSLLVRQGFLFFGEGSRLTVL.

This clone was counted a single time. The genes are TRBV14 and TRBJ2-2, with TRBD2 matching 14 bases. The ends lost 5 bases at V and 5 bases at J; junction bases unmatched: 4. Looked up from germline, CDR1 is SGHDN and CDR2 is FVKESK. The CDR3 is 16 amino acids. This CDR3 reads CASSTRTSGRTGELFF. In DNA, the CDR3 is TGTGCCAGCAGCACCCGGACTAGCGGGAGGACCGGGGAGCTGTTTTTT.

This clone was picked up one time. The chain joins TRBV6-1 to TRBJ1-3; 11 bases agree with TRBD1. CDR3 length: 17 amino acids. CDR1 MNHNS and CDR2 SASEGT come from the germline V gene. V was clipped by 4 bases and J by 3 bases; unmatched bases: 8. Here the CDR3 DNA reads TGTGCCAGCAGTGCCCATCGGACAGGGGGCGGTGGAAACACCATATATTTT. This sequence encodes CASSAHRTGGGGNTIYF.

The V gene is TRBV28, the J gene TRBJ2-7; TRBD2 matches at 9 bases. The CDR3 loop spans 15 amino acids. CDR1 MDHEN and CDR2 SYDVKM come from the germline V gene. V dropped 7 bases and J dropped 7; count of bases not matched to a gene: 14. The CDR3 reads CASNGLAGGTSEQYF. CDR3 in DNA: TGTGCCAGCAATGGACTGGCGGGAGGGACCTCGGAGCAGTACTTC.

The V call is TRBV7-2, the J call TRBJ1-3, with D perhaps matching TRBD1 (5 bases). The CDR3 has 18 amino acids. Trimming stripped 5 bases from V and 6 bases from J, with 26 bases between. In germline, CDR1 is SGHTA, CDR2 FQGNSA. The CDR3: CASSTPDSNQRGSNTIYF. In DNA form, the CDR3 reads TGTGCCAGCAGCACTCCAGACAGCAATCAACGGGGATCAAACACCATATATTTT. The variable domain in full, with the rest retrieved from reference TRBV7-2 and TRBJ1-3, is GAGVSQSPSNKVTEKGKDVELRCDPISGHTALYWYRQSLGQGLEFLIYFQGNSAPDKSGLPSDRFSAERTGGSVSTLTIQRTQQEDSAVYLCASSTPDSNQRGSNTIYFGEGSWLTVV.

On this clone itself: Distinct nucleotide sequences in the sample also encode this CDR3. The V call is TRBV5-1, the J call TRBJ2-3, with TRBD1 identical over 7 bases. Germline assignment: CDR1 SGHRS and CDR2 YFSETQ. V lost 1 base, J lost 0 bases, and 2 bases stayed unmatched. This CDR3 contains 15 residues. The CDR3 sequence is CASSLRGLSTDTQYF. The CDR3 DNA reads TGCGCCAGCAGCTTGAGGGGGCTTAGCACAGATACGCAGTATTTT. Together with reference TRBV5-1 and TRBJ2-3, the CDR3 gives the full variable domain: KAGVTQTPRYLIKTRGQQVTLSCSPISGHRSVSWYQQTPGQGLQFLFEYFSETQRNKGNFPGRFSGRQFSNSRSEMNVSTLELGDSALYLCASSLRGLSTDTQYFGPGTRLTVL.

The gene calls are TRBV29-1 and TRBJ2-5; 7 bases align to TRBD2. The CDR3 has 15 residues. The junction had 14 bases not matched to a gene; V was cut back by 8 bases and J by 2 bases. CDR1 and CDR2 (germline): SQVTM, ANQGSEA. As DNA, the CDR3 is TGCAGCTTCAACCCCTCGGCCGGGAGGCAAGAGACCCAGTACTTC. This translates into CSFNPSAGRQETQYF.

The rearrangement joins TRBV5-3 to TRBJ2-3; D remains ambiguous. TRBV5-3 is filed as an ORF, its function uncertain. This CDR3 contains 13 residues. The V end was cut by 4 bases, the J end by 1 base, with 7 bases between. The CDR3 sequence is CARSAPGTDTQYF. In nucleotides, the CDR3 is TGTGCCAGAAGCGCACCGGGCACAGATACGCAGTATTTT.

The chain carries TRBV13 and TRBJ2-1; D assignment may be TRBD1 or TRBD2 (5 bases each). This CDR3 contains 15 residues. In germline, CDR1 is PRHDT, CDR2 FYEKMQ (reference sequence). V was pared by 0 bases and J by 5 bases, with 11 bases between. CDR3 in amino acids: CASSLGQGRNNEQFF. The CDR3 DNA sequence: TGTGCCAGCAGCTTAGGGCAGGGACGGAACAATGAGCAGTTCTTC.

The J gene is TRBJ1-1, the V gene TRBV2; D ambiguous. The CDR3 sequence is 13 residues long. Germline CDR1 SNHLY, CDR2 FYNNEI. The V end lost 2 bases, the J end lost 4 bases, and 8 bases lay between the germline ends. Here the CDR3 reads CASSEFPGTEAFF. CDR3 in DNA: TGTGCCAGCAGTGAATTCCCGGGCACTGAAGCTTTCTTT.

The genes are TRBV4-3 and TRBJ1-4; D is uncertain. Trimming pared 3 bases from V and 0 bases from J, leaving 5 bases between. The CDR3 covers 14 residues. Germline loops: CDR1 LGHNA, CDR2 YSLEER. DNA of the CDR3: TGCGCCAGCAGCCATCGGGCAACTAATGAAAAACTGTTTTTT. Translated: CASSHRATNEKLFF.

There are a few counts of this clone. This chain joins TRBV10-1 and TRBJ1-5; maybe TRBD1 (5 bases). Trimming cost V 4 bases and J 4 bases, with 8 bases left between them. This CDR3 spans 13 amino acids. Germline values: CDR1 WNHNN, CDR2 SYGVQD (reference sequence). The chain's CDR3 is CASSGGVNQPQHF. For the CDR3, the DNA is TGCGCCAGCAGTGGGGGGGTTAATCAGCCCCAGCATTTT.

The CDR3 loop is CASSLAGRQPRGNTEAFF. CDR3 DNA sequence: TGCGCCAGCAGCTTGGCCGGTAGACAGCCACGAGGGAACACTGAAGCTTTCTTT. The chain uses TRBV5-1 and TRBJ1-1; TRBD1 is a possible D gene (5 bases). Trimming took 0 bases from V and 1 from J, leaving 19 bases between them. CDR1 is SGHRS, CDR2 YFSETQ, per germline. CDR3 size: 18 residues.

V usage is TRBV19 and J usage is TRBJ2-3, with 9 bases that match TRBD2. From germline, CDR1 is LNHDA and CDR2 SQIVND (reference sequence). The CDR3 is made up of 15 amino acids. J gave up 6 bases and V 1 base, and 5 bases lay outside the gene matches. The CDR3: CASSIGAGGSDTQYF. The CDR3 region has the DNA TGTGCCAGTAGTATAGGAGCGGGAGGCTCTGATACGCAGTATTTT.

Here the CDR3 reads CASSTSGSLTDTQYF. The CDR3 nucleotides read TGTGCCAGCAGTACTAGCGGGAGTCTTACAGATACGCAGTATTTT. The chain couples TRBV6-4 to TRBJ2-3; 11 bases match TRBD2. Germline V gives CDR1 MRHNA, CDR2 SNTAGT. Losses at the gene ends were 5 bases for V and 3 bases for J; bases not matched to a gene: 4. This CDR3 spans 15 amino acids.

In its sample, this clone was seen once. The J gene is TRBJ1-1, the V gene TRBV18, with TRBD1 identical over 8 bases. The germline V gene has CDR1 KGHSH and CDR2 LQKENI. V lost 1 base, J lost 2 bases, and 15 bases stayed unmatched. The CDR3 contains 19 residues. The CDR3 DNA is TGTGCCAGCTCACCACTTGGGCCGGGACAGGTGATCACAAACACTGAAGCTTTCTTT. It specifies CASSPLGPGQVITNTEAFF.

This chain joins TRBV10-3 and TRBJ2-3; the D call may be TRBD1 or TRBD2 (7 bases each). There are 14 residues in the CDR3. Looked up from germline, CDR1 is ENHRY and CDR2 is SYGVKD. With 3 bases removed from V and 5 bases from J, the gap between germline ends came to 12 bases. CDR3: CAISDARGGDTQYF. DNA of the CDR3: TGTGCCATCAGTGACGCCAGGGGGGGAGATACGCAGTATTTT.